This T cell receptor (beta chain) was recovered during a study of blood T cell repertoires in COVID-19. Whole-study context: Sites in the United States, Italy and Spain provided acute and convalescent COVID-19 samples. In each case, the material was cDNA or gDNA derived from T cells, B-cell-depleted T cells, or PBMCs.

Source study methods: It was from reference gene primer amplification that nucleated cell counts were estimated. Sequencing used immunoSEQ multiplex PCR; TCRdb keeps in-frame clones, though not all of them. Clone size and V and J calls were adopted from that table, with D and trimming inferred from the DNA. The sample has 210,000 or so clones; 88% are singletons. The CDR3 has 16 residues. Germline V gene data show CDR1 as DFQATT and CDR2 as SNEGSKA (reference sequence). J was trimmed by 2 bases and V by 3 bases; bases with no gene match: 11. The rearrangement joins TRBV20-1 to TRBJ2-3; TRBD1 agrees at 7 bases. The sequencing sample was made of peripheral blood. This TCR was recovered from a woman aged 60-75 years with acute or convalescent COVID-19. CDR3 sequence (DNA): TGCAGTGCTAGTCCTCCATTAACAGGGGCCACAGATACGCAGTATTTT. Translated: CSASPPLTGATDTQYF.